This TCR beta chain was recorded in a study of T-cell memory formation after mild COVID-19. The CDR3 totals 14 residues. Between the trimmed V and J ends, which lost 2 bases and 2 bases, there was a span of 10 bases. Looked up from germline, CDR1 is MNHEY and CDR2 is SVGAGI. TCRdb passed the 5' RACE reads through MiXCR, listing each CDR3 protein once. In the table there are about 49,000 distinct CDR3 sequences, around a quarter of which are singletons. This clonotype came up a few times. The sequenced material came from PBMCs or a T cell subset sorted from them (not recorded which). The chain employs TRBV6-5 and TRBJ2-7; D tentatively fits TRBD1 or TRBD2 (6 bases each). The sequence derives from a man aged 18 to 29 who had mild COVID-19 (a few samples of this study predate the infection). Cell type and time point are not known. The CDR3 here is CASSYGGTPYEQYF. In DNA form, the CDR3 reads TGTGCCAGCAGTTACGGAGGGACACCCTACGAGCAGTACTTC.